The T cell receptor (beta chain) described here comes from a study of CD8 T cells in ankylosing spondylitis. Quantitative barcoded 5'-RACE was used to prepare TCR beta libraries. One entry per CDR3 protein, called by TCRdb with MiXCR from the 5' RACE reads. This table has about 66,000 distinct CDR3 sequences, around 6.4% appearing once. Study-wide results and limits: From matched ankylosing spondylitis synovial fluid, disease-linked clones were reportedly recovered at significantly enriched levels. Prior literature has documented some motif variants in synovial fluid and blood from reactive arthritis. Clones linked with disease were CD8+ and fairly uncommon in the peripheral blood.

As for this clonotype: Its antigen is not identified.

The germline CDR1 and CDR2 sequences are MNHNS and SASEGT. There are 13 residues in the CDR3. V lost 1 base to trimming and J lost 7 bases, with 9 bases between them. The receptor was derived from a male donor with ankylosing spondylitis. V and J are TRBV6-1 and TRBJ2-3; no clear D. The sequenced sample was synovial fluid, either unsorted or a sorted T cell fraction (not recorded which). This chain's CDR3 is CASSEEFWNTQYF. The CDR3 DNA follows: TGTGCCAGCAGTGAAGAGTTCTGGAATACGCAGTATTTT.